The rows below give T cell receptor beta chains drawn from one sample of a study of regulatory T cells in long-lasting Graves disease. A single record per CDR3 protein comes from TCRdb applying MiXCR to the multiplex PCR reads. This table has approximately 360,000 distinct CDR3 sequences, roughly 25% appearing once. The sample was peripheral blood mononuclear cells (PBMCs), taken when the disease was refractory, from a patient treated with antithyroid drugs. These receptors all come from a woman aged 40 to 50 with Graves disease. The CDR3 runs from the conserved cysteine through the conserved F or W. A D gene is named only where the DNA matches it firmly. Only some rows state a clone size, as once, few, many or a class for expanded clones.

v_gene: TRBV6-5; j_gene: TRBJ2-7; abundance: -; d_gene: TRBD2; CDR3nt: TGTGCCAGCAGTTTGACTAGCGGGAGGGGCGAGCAGTACTTC; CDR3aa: CASSLTSGRGEQYF
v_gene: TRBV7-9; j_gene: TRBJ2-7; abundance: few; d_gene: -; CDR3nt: TGTGCCAGCAGCTTAGTTGCGACTAGAGTCTACGAGCAGTACTTC; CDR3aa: CASSLVATRVYEQYF
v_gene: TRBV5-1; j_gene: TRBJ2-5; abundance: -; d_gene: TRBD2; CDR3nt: TGCGCCAGCAGCTTACGACTAGCGGAGGTACAAGAGACCCAGTACTTC; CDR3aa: CASSLRLAEVQETQYF
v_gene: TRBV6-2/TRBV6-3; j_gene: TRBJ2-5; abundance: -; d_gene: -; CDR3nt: TGTGCCAGCAAGTCTGGGGTAGAGACCCAGTACTTC; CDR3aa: CASKSGVETQYF
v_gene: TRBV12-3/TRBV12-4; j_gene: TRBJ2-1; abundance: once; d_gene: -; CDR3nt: TGTGCCAGCCAGTCGGGAGCCTACAATGAGCAGTTCTTC; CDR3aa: CASQSGAYNEQFF
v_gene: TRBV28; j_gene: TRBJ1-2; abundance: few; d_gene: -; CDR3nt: TGTGCCAGCAGGCTTAAGGTCCTCGGGGGGACGGATGGCTACACCTTC; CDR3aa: CASRLKVLGGTDGYTF
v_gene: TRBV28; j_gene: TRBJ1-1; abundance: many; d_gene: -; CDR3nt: TGTGCCAGCAGTTTGGGGGATCCCACTGAAGCTTTCTTT; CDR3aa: CASSLGDPTEAFF
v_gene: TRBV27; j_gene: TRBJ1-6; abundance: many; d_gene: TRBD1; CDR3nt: TGTGCCAGCAGTGGACAGGGCAATAATTCACCCCTCCACTTT; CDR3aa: CASSGQGNNSPLHF
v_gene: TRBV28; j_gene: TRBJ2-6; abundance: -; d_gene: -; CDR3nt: TGTGCCAGCAGTTCGCACCGGGCCCGGTCCTCTGGGGCCAACGTCCTGACTTTC; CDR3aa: CASSSHRARSSGANVLTF
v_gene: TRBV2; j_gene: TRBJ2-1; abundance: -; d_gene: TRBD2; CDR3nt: TGTGCCAGCAGCTTAGATCCGGGAGGCTCGGATGAGCAGTTCTTC; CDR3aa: CASSLDPGGSDEQFF
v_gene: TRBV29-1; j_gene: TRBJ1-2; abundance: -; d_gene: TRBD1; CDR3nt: TGCAGCGTTGTAAACCCAGGGGGCTTCGACTATGGCTACACCTTC; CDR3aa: CSVVNPGGFDYGYTF
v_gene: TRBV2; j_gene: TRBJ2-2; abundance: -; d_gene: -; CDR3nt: TGTGCCAGCAGGGAGTGGGGGAACACCGGGGAGCTGTTTTTT; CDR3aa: CASREWGNTGELFF
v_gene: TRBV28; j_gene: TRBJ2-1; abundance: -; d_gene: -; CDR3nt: TGTGCCAGCAGTTTGGGAAGATTCTCCTACAATGAGCAGTTCTTC; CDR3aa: CASSLGRFSYNEQFF
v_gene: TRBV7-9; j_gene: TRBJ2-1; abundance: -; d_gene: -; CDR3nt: TGTGCCAGCAGCCTTCTAGGGGTAGGCTACAATGAGCAGTTCTTC; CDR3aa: CASSLLGVGYNEQFF
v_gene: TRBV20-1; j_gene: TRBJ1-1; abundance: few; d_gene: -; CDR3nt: TGCAGTGCTAGAGGACAATACACCCCGGGGGCTGAAGCTTTCTTT; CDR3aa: CSARGQYTPGAEAFF
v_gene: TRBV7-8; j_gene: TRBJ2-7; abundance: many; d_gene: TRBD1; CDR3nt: TGTGCCAGCAGACCAAGACAGGGGGATCGGTACGAGCAGTACTTC; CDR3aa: CASRPRQGDRYEQYF
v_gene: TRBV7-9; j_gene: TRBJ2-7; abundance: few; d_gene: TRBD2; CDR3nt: TGTGCCAGCAGCAGGACTAGCGCAAGCTCCTACGAGCAGTACTTC; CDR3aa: CASSRTSASSYEQYF
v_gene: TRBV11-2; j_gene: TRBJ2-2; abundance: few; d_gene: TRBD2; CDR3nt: TGTGCCAGCAGCCAGCGGGAGGGCCGGGACACCGGGGAGCTGTTTTTT; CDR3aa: CASSQREGRDTGELFF
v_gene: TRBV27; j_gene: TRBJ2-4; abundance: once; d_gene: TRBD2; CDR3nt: TGTGCCAGCAGTAGACTAGCGGGAGGAGGGCCCGGAGCCAAAAACATTCAGTACTTC; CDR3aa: CASSRLAGGGPGAKNIQYF
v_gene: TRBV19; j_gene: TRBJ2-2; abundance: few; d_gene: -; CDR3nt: TGTGCCAGTACTATCGGGAGCCCCACCGGGGAGCTGTTTTTT; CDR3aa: CASTIGSPTGELFF
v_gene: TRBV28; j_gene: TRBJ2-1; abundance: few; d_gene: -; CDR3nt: TGTGCCAGCAGTTTCTTCGTCGGCCCTCATGAGCAGTTCTTC; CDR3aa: CASSFFVGPHEQFF
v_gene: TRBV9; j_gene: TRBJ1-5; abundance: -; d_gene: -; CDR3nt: TGTGCCAGCAGCCCTACAGGGTCCGATCAGCCCCAGCATTTT; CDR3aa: CASSPTGSDQPQHF
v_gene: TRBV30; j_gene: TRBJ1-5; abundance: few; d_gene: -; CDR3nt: TGTGCCTGGAGTGGACAGCGAAATCAGCCCCAGCATTTT; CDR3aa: CAWSGQRNQPQHF
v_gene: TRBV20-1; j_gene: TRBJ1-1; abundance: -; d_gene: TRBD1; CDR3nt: TGCAGTGCGCAGAGGACAGGGTTTGACACTGAAGCTTTCTTT; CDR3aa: CSAQRTGFDTEAFF
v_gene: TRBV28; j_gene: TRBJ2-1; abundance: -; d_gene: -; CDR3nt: TGTGCCAGCAGTTGGGACCTGGAGCAGTTCTTC; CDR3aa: CASSWDLEQFF
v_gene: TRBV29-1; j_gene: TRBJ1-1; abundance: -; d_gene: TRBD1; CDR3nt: TGCAGCGTACAGGGGGCCGAAGCTTTCTTT; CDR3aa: CSVQGAEAFF
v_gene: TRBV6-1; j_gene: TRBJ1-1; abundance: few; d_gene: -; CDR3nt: TGTGCCAGCAGTACCTTGGGGCAGGGAGAGGCGACTGAAGCTTTCTTT; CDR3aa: CASSTLGQGEATEAFF
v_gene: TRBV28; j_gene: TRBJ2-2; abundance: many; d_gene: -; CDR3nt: TGTGCCAGCACCCTCCTCCGAGGCGGGGAGCTGTTTTTT; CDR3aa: CASTLLRGGELFF
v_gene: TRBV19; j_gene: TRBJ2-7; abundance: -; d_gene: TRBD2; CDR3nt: TGTGCCAGTACCGGAGTAGCGGGAGACGAGCAGTACTTC; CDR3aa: CASTGVAGDEQYF
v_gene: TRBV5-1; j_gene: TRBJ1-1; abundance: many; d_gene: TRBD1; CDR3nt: TGTGCCAGCAGCCAAAGACAGGGGGTTAGGACTGAAGCTTTCTTT; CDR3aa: CASSQRQGVRTEAFF
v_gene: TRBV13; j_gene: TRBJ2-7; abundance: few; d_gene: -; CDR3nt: TGTGCCAGCAGCTTATCCGGGAGAAGTTGGAACGAGCAGTACTTC; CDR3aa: CASSLSGRSWNEQYF
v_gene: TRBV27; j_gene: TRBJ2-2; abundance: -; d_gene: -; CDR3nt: TGTGCCAGCAGTTGGGGTCAGGGGGAGCTGTTTTTT; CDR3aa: CASSWGQGELFF
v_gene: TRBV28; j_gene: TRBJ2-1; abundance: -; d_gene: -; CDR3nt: TGTGCCAGCAGTTCAGAGGACGGACTATCCAATGAGCAGTTCTTC; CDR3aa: CASSSEDGLSNEQFF
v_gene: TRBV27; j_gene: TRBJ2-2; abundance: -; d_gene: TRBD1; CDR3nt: TGTGCCAGCAGTTTGTATGCAGGGGGATTCACCGGGGAGCTGTTTTTT; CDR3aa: CASSLYAGGFTGELFF
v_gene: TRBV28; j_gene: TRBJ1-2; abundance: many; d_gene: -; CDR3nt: TGTGCCAGCAAAGGGACTAACTATGGCTACACCTTC; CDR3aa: CASKGTNYGYTF
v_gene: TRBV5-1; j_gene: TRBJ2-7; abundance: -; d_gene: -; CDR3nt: TGCGCCAGCAGACCCGACTCCTCCTACGAGCAGTACTTC; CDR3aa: CASRPDSSYEQYF
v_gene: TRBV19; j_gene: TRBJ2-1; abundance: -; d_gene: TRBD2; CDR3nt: TGTGCCAGTAGTATACTTCCGGCGGGAGGGTACAATGAGCAGTTCTTC; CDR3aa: CASSILPAGGYNEQFF
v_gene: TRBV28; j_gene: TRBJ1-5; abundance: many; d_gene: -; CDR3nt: TGTGCCAGCAGCCGGCTAGGGCAGCCCCAGCATTTT; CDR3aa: CASSRLGQPQHF
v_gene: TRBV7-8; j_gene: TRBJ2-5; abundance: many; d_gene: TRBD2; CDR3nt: TGTGCCAGCAGAGAGGCCCGGTTGTCGGCTAGCGGGAGGCGACAAGAGACCCAGTACTTC; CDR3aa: CASREARLSASGRRQETQYF
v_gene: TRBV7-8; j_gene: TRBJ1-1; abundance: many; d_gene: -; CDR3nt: TGTGCCAGCAGCCTGAAGGACAGGAACACTGAAGCTTTCTTT; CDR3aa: CASSLKDRNTEAFF
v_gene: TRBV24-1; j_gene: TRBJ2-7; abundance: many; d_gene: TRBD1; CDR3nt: TGTGCCACCAGTGATTTGGGCGACAGGGGCTACGAGCAGTACTTC; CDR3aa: CATSDLGDRGYEQYF
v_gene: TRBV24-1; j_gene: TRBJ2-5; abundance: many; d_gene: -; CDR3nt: TGTGCCACCAGCCAGGGGGGGCGTCAAGAGACCCAGTACTTC; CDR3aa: CATSQGGRQETQYF
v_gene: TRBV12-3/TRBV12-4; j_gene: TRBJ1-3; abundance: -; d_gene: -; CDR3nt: TGTGCCAGCCTCTATCCGGGGGGAAACACCATATATTTT; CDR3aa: CASLYPGGNTIYF
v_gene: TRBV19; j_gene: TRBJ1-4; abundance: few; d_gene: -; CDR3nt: TGTGCCAGTGCAGAGGATTCGCGCCATGAAAAACTGTTTTTT; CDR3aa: CASAEDSRHEKLFF
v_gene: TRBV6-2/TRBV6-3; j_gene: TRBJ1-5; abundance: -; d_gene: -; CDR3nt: TGTGCCGCAACTGGAGGGCTAGGTCAGCCCCAGCATTTT; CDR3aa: CAATGGLGQPQHF
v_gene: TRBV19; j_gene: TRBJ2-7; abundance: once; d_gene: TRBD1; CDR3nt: TGTGCCAGTAGTCTAGGGACAGGGGGCTACTACGAGCAGTACTTC; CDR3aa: CASSLGTGGYYEQYF
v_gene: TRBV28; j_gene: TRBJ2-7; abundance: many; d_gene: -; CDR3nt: TGTGCCAGCAACATCCCGGGAAACTCCCACGAGCAGTACTTC; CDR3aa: CASNIPGNSHEQYF
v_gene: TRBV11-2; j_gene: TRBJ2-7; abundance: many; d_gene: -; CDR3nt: TGTGCCAGCAGCCCCAACAGGGCTTCAGTCCACGAGCAGTACTTC; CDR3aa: CASSPNRASVHEQYF
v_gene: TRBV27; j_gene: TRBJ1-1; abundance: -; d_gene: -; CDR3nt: TGTGCCAGCAGCTACGGGCCAGGCTTGAACACTGAAGCTTTCTTT; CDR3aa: CASSYGPGLNTEAFF
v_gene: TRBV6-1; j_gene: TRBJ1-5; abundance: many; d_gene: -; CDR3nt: TGTGCCAGCAGTGAAACAGCGCGTAGCAATCAGCCCCAGCATTTT; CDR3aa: CASSETARSNQPQHF
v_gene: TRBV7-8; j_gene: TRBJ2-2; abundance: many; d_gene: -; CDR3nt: TGTGCCAGCAGCCGGGACCGATTACCCATGGCCGGGGAGCTGTTTTTT; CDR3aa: CASSRDRLPMAGELFF
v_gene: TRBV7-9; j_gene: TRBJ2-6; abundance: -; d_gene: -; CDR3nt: TGTGCCAGCAGCATCCGGGACCTCACTGGGGCCAACGTCCTGACTTTC; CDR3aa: CASSIRDLTGANVLTF
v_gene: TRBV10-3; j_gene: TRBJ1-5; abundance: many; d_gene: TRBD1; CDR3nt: TGTGCCATCAGTGCCGGGACAGACAATCAGCCCCAGCATTTT; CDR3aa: CAISAGTDNQPQHF
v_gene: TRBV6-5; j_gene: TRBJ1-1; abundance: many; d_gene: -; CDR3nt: TGTGCCAGCAGTTGGGGACGGGAGAACACTGAAGCTTTCTTT; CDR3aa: CASSWGRENTEAFF
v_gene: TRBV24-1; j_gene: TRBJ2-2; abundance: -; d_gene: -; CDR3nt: TGTGCCACCAGTGATTTGCAGCCCGGGGCCGGGGAGCTGTTTTTT; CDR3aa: CATSDLQPGAGELFF
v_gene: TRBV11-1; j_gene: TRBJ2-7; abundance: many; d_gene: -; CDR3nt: TGTGCCAGCAGGGACGGACTCGACTCCTACGAGCAGTACTTC; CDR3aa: CASRDGLDSYEQYF
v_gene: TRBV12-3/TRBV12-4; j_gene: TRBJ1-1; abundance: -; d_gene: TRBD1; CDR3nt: TGTGCCAGCAGTTTTTGGACAGGGGGCGCGTCGAGCAACACTGAAGCTTTCTTT; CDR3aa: CASSFWTGGASSNTEAFF
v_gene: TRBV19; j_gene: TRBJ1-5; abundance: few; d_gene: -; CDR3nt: TGTGCCAGTAGTATAGGCTTTTATAGCAATCAGCCCCAGCATTTT; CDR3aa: CASSIGFYSNQPQHF
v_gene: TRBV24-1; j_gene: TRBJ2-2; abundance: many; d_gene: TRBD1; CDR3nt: TGTGCCACCAGTGAGGGGACAGTGGTCGGGGAGCTGTTTTTT; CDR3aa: CATSEGTVVGELFF